These 27 T cell receptor beta chains were all obtained from the same sample, sequenced in a study of T cells after yellow fever vaccination. In TCRdb, the 5' RACE reads were re-called with MiXCR into one record per CDR3 protein. The data hold 400,000 or so distinct CDR3 sequences, with 18% observed a single time. The sample was PBMCs, taken before the yellow fever booster vaccination. The receptors were sampled from a man aged 18 to 29 who received the YFV17D yellow fever vaccine.

This clonotype appeared many times. The chain recombines TRBV29-1 with TRBJ2-7, with D hard to call. Germline V gene sequence: CDR1 SQVTM, CDR2 ANQGSEA. Trimming removed 1 base at V and 3 bases at J, with 7 bases between. This CDR3 is built from 12 residues. The CDR3: CSVEVADYEQYF. CDR3 nucleotide sequence: TGCAGCGTTGAAGTAGCCGACTACGAGCAGTACTTC.

This chain joins TRBV4-3 and TRBJ2-5, with a possible D match to TRBD2 (5 bases). The germline CDR1 and CDR2 sequences are LGHNA and YSLEER. Trimming removed 2 bases from V and 4 bases from J, with 5 bases in between. This CDR3 has 12 amino acids. The CDR3: CASSQRGETQYF. Written as DNA, the CDR3 is TGCGCCAGCAGCCAACGGGGAGAGACCCAGTACTTC.

This clonotype was recorded a few times. The V gene is TRBV7-6, the J gene TRBJ2-1; the D is unclear. Trimming pared 3 bases from V and 5 bases from J, leaving 2 bases between. Per the germline V gene, CDR1 is SGHVS and CDR2 is FNYEAQ. The CDR3 runs 11 residues. CDR3 sequence (DNA): TGTGCCAGCAGCTTTAACAATGAGCAGTTCTTC. This translates into CASSFNNEQFF.

This clonotype was counted a few times. The rearrangement uses TRBV10-3 and TRBJ2-1, with TRBD1 matching 10 bases. The CDR3 consists of 15 residues. V gave up 6 bases and J gave up 6 bases; unmatched junction bases: 8. Germline V CDR1 and CDR2: ENHRY, SYGVKD. In DNA, the CDR3 is TGTGCCATCAGGGGGGACAGGGGCAACTTCAATGAGCAGTTCTTC. Its protein is CAIRGDRGNFNEQFF.

This clonotype was seen a few times. The J gene is TRBJ1-3, the V gene TRBV20-1; D gene unclear. V lost 0 bases and J lost 0, with 9 bases in between. CDR1 is DFQATT, CDR2 SNEGSKA, per germline (reference sequence). This CDR3 comprises 15 residues. The CDR3 DNA sequence: TGCAGTGCTAGAGATAGAAGCAGCTCTGGAAACACCATATATTTT. Translating it yields CSARDRSSSGNTIYF.

This chain uses TRBV6-5 with TRBJ1-5; D is undetermined. V was shortened by 6 bases and J by 5 bases, with 11 bases between the two germline ends. CDR3 size: 13 residues. Germline V lookup: CDR1 MNHEY, CDR2 SVGAGI. In DNA form, the CDR3 reads TGTGCCAGCAGCCGACAAGTAGATCAGCCCCAGCATTTT. Its protein product is CASSRQVDQPQHF.

This clonotype was observed a few times. The chain carries TRBV3-1 and TRBJ2-5, with a weak D call TRBD2 (7 bases). Germline assignment: CDR1 LGHDT and CDR2 YNNKEL (reference sequence). This CDR3 spans 12 amino acids. Trimming cost V 3 bases and J 6 bases, with 8 bases left between them. CDR3 sequence reads: CASSQRGQTQYF. CDR3 nucleotides: TGTGCCAGCAGCCAGCGGGGGCAGACCCAGTACTTC.

The rearrangement uses TRBV7-9 and TRBJ1-2; D unclear. V lost 5 bases, J lost 1 base, and 11 bases lay in between. This CDR3 spans 14 amino acids. In germline, CDR1 is SEHNR, CDR2 FQNEAQ (reference sequence). CDR3 coding DNA: TGTGCCAGCAGCGCCCAGTTAATTAACTATGGCTACACCTTC. Translation gives CASSAQLINYGYTF. The variable domain in full, completed from reference TRBV7-9 and TRBJ1-2, reads DTGVSQNPRHKITKRGQNVTFRCDPISEHNRLYWYRQTLGQGPEFLTYFQNEAQLEKSRLLSDRFSAERPKGSFSTLEIQRTEQGDSAMYLCASSAQLINYGYTFGSGTRLTVV.

This clonotype was counted a few times. The V call is TRBV29-1, the J call TRBJ2-2; 12 bases agree with TRBD2. Germline loops: CDR1 SQVTM, CDR2 ANQGSEA. The CDR3 contains 16 residues. J lost 7 bases, V lost 7 bases, and 13 bases had no gene match. The CDR3 here is CSALGASGGASGELFF. DNA for the CDR3: TGCAGCGCCCTCGGGGCTAGCGGGGGGGCGAGCGGGGAGCTGTTTTTT.

This clonotype was observed a few times. The gene calls are TRBV7-9 and TRBJ2-1, with a tentative D call TRBD1 (5 bases). The V and J ends lost 4 bases and 8 bases respectively, with 18 bases between them. The CDR3 sequence is 15 residues long. Germline loops: CDR1 SEHNR, CDR2 FQNEAQ (reference sequence). The CDR3 coding sequence is TGTGCCAGCAGCTCCCGCCAGGGCGATTTTTATGAGCAGTTCTTC. Its protein product is CASSSRQGDFYEQFF.

Notes on this clonotype: Likely a read error: the CDR3 ends without its conserved phenylalanine or tryptophan. CDR3: CASRTGTVRGQETQYS. The CDR3 DNA is TGTGCCAGCAGAACCGGGACAGTCAGGGGCCAAGAGACCCAGTACTCC. The chain carries TRBV6-1 and TRBJ2-5; 7 bases map to TRBD1. The CDR3 totals 16 residues. Trimming removed 6 bases from V and 1 base from J; junction bases left unmatched: 11. CDR1 MNHNS and CDR2 SASEGT come from the germline V gene.

This clonotype has at least ten counts. V and J are TRBV5-1 and TRBJ1-1; 8 bases are shared with TRBD1. There are 15 residues in the CDR3. CDR1 SGHRS and CDR2 YFSETQ come from the germline V gene. V trimming: 1 base; J trimming: 7 bases; junction bases outside the gene matches: 9. The CDR3 nucleotides are TGCGCCAGCAGCTTGCTGGACAGGGCCCTGCGTGAAGCTTTCTTT. Its translation: CASSLLDRALREAFF.

This clonotype was observed a few times. The chain employs TRBV28 and TRBJ2-3; no clear D gene. V gave up 7 bases and J gave up 3 bases, with 5 bases separating them. This CDR3 is built from 11 residues. CDR1 is MDHEN and CDR2 is SYDVKM in the germline V gene. The DNA for the CDR3 is TGTGCCAGCAAAGGGACAGATACGCAGTATTTT. Translating it yields CASKGTDTQYF.

This clonotype came up a few times. The rearrangement uses TRBV7-9 and TRBJ1-2; tentatively, D is TRBD1 (6 bases). Germline-derived CDR1 and CDR2 are SEHNR and FQNEAQ (reference sequence). V was pared by 1 base and J by 2 bases, with 17 bases between. The length of the CDR3 is 17 residues. Here the CDR3 reads CASSLVSTGGGNYGYTF. CDR3 sequence (DNA): TGTGCCAGCAGCTTAGTATCTACGGGGGGCGGAAACTATGGCTACACCTTC.

J is TRBJ2-3 and V is TRBV9; maybe TRBD2 (6 bases). Trimming cost V 4 bases and J 6 bases, with 15 bases left between them. The germline V gene encodes CDR1 SGDLS and CDR2 YYNGEE. The CDR3 contains 14 residues. Written as DNA, the CDR3 is TGTGCCAGCAGCACTCCGACTAGTGGGGATACGCAGTATTTT. Its translation is CASSTPTSGDTQYF. Variable domain in full (rest from reference TRBV9 and TRBJ2-3): DSGVTQTPKHLITATGQRVTLRCSPRSGDLSVYWYQQSLDQGLQFLIQYYNGEERAKGNILERFSAQQFPDLHSELNLSSLELGDSALYFCASSTPTSGDTQYFGPGTRLTVL.

The rearrangement joins TRBV7-9 to TRBJ2-7, with 12 nucleotides matching TRBD1. The CDR3 covers 15 residues. V shed 5 bases, J shed 5 bases, and the junction held 7 bases outside the gene matches. The germline CDR1 and CDR2 sequences are SEHNR and FQNEAQ (reference sequence). The CDR3 reads CASSPGQGANNEQYV. The CDR3 bases are TGTGCCAGCAGCCCGGGACAGGGGGCTAACAACGAGCAGTACGTC.

The V gene is TRBV6-5, the J gene TRBJ1-6; D unclear. This CDR3 spans 14 amino acids. Looked up from germline, CDR1 is MNHEY and CDR2 is SVGAGI. The V and J ends lost 0 bases and 12 bases respectively, with 12 bases between them. CDR3 loop: CASSYSLGLRPLHF. The CDR3 DNA reads as TGTGCCAGCAGTTACTCTTTGGGTTTGCGACCCCTCCACTTT.

The chain recombines TRBV15 with TRBJ2-2; weak D call: TRBD1 (6 bases). CDR3 length: 16 residues. The germline CDR1 and CDR2 sequences are LNHNV and YYDKDF (reference sequence). Trimming cost V 0 bases and J 7 bases, with 15 bases left between them. This CDR3 is CATSRDLGAHNGELFF. CDR3 nucleotide sequence: TGTGCCACCAGCAGAGATTTGGGGGCGCATAACGGGGAGCTGTTTTTT.

This clonotype was counted only a few times. The chain links TRBV20-1 to TRBJ2-5, with unresolved D. CDR3 length: 12 amino acids. Per germline, CDR1 DFQATT and CDR2 SNEGSKA (reference sequence). Trimming cost V 1 base and J 4 bases, with 7 bases left between them. CDR3 coding DNA: TGCAGTGCTAGAGTTATAGGAGAGACCCAGTACTTC. Translating gives CSARVIGETQYF.

This clonotype was counted between two and nine times. The V gene is TRBV5-1, the J gene TRBJ1-1; no firm D call. The CDR3 runs 15 residues. The V gene lost 0 bases and the J gene lost 5 bases, with 14 bases spanning the gap. Germline assignment: CDR1 SGHRS and CDR2 YFSETQ. The CDR3: CASSLVPGSLTEAFF. As DNA, the CDR3 is TGCGCCAGCAGCTTGGTGCCGGGGAGCTTAACTGAAGCTTTCTTT.

This clonotype has only a few counts. CDR3 sequence: CASRPGGRGGEQYF. The CDR3 coding sequence is TGTGCCAGCAGGCCGGGGGGCCGGGGAGGGGAGCAGTACTTC. The rearrangement joins TRBV6-5 to TRBJ2-7, with a tentative D call TRBD2 (7 bases). The V end was cut by 6 bases, the J end by 7 bases, with 19 bases between. The CDR3 is 14 amino acids. Germline loops: CDR1 MNHEY, CDR2 SVGAGI.

This clonotype was seen only a few times. The V call is TRBV7-6, the J call TRBJ2-5, with D perhaps assigned TRBD1 or TRBD2 (6 bases each). The CDR3 is 15 residues long. Germline values: CDR1 SGHVS, CDR2 FNYEAQ. The ends were cut back, 5 bases at V and 0 bases at J, with 13 bases in the middle. The CDR3 here is CASSPSGANQETQYF. CDR3 nucleotides: TGTGCCAGCAGCCCATCGGGGGCCAACCAAGAGACCCAGTACTTC. Using reference TRBV7-6 and TRBJ2-5 for the parts outside the CDR3, the full variable domain is GAGVSQSPRYKVTKRGQDVALRCDPISGHVSLYWYRQALGQGPEFLTYFNYEAQQDKSGLPNDRFSAERPEGSISTLTIQRTEQRDSAMYRCASSPSGANQETQYFGPGTRLLVL.

The chain couples TRBV6-6 to TRBJ2-7, with D possibly matching TRBD2 (6 bases). Deletions cut 8 bases from V and 5 bases from J, with 10 bases between. The CDR3 totals 11 residues. Germline-derived CDR1 and CDR2 are MNHNY and SVGAGI (reference sequence). The CDR3 DNA reads TGTGCCAGCTCTCCGGGGGACGAGCAGTACGTC. This translates into CASSPGDEQYV.

In this sample, this clonotype turned up many times. This chain joins TRBV6-5 and TRBJ1-2, with D hard to call. The V gene lost 0 bases and the J gene lost 8 bases, with 10 bases spanning the gap. Germline CDR1 reads MNHEY; CDR2 reads SVGAGI. The CDR3 is 13 residues long. CDR3: CASSYSRTDGYTF. The CDR3 nucleotides read TGTGCCAGCAGTTACTCTCGGACGGACGGCTACACCTTC.

The CDR3 reads CASSLVPRQGQETQYF. CDR3 nucleotide sequence: TGCGCCAGCAGCTTGGTCCCGAGACAGGGGCAAGAGACCCAGTACTTC. V is TRBV5-1 and J is TRBJ2-5; 8 bases are a match to TRBD1. V lost 0 bases to trimming and J lost 2 bases; unmatched junction nucleotides: 6. CDR1 SGHRS and CDR2 YFSETQ come from the germline V gene. This CDR3 is 16 amino acids long. Filled out from reference TRBV5-1 and TRBJ2-5, the complete variable domain reads KAGVTQTPRYLIKTRGQQVTLSCSPISGHRSVSWYQQTPGQGLQFLFEYFSETQRNKGNFPGRFSGRQFSNSRSEMNVSTLELGDSALYLCASSLVPRQGQETQYFGPGTRLLVL.

The chain recombines TRBV9 with TRBJ1-4; 8 bases fit TRBD1. Germline V gene lookup returns CDR1 SGDLS and CDR2 YYNGEE. The CDR3 sequence is 14 residues long. The ends lost 4 bases at V and 8 bases at J; junction bases unmatched: 7. The DNA for the CDR3 is TGTGCCAGCAGCAGACAGGGGTTTGGCGAAAAACTGTTTTTT. It encodes CASSRQGFGEKLFF.

The V gene is TRBV5-6, the J gene TRBJ2-7, with 7 nucleotides matching TRBD1. Germline CDR1 and CDR2: SGHDT and YYEEEE. The V segment lost 4 bases and the J segment 4 bases; nucleotides outside the gene matches: 14. This CDR3 is 16 amino acids long. CDR3 coding DNA: TGTGCCAGCAGCGGGACCTTCTTGGGACAGCCTTACGAGCAGTACGTC. As protein: CASSGTFLGQPYEQYV.